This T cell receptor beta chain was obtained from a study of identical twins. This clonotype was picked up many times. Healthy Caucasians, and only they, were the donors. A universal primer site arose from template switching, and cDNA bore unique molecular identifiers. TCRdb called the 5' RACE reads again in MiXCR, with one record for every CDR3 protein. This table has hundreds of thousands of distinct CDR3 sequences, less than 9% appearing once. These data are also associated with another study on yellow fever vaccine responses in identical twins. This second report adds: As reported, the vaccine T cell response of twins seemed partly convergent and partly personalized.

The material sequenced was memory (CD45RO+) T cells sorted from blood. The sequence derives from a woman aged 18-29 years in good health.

The CDR3 nucleotides are TGTGCCAGCAGACCCCAGGGGATAAACGACAATGAGCAGTTCTTC. It is translated as CASRPQGINDNEQFF. This sequence joins TRBV6-1 and TRBJ2-1, with a tentative D call TRBD1 (6 bases). V gave up 6 bases and J gave up 5 bases, with 17 bases separating them. The CDR3 consists of 15 residues. Germline V gene lookup returns CDR1 MNHNS and CDR2 SASEGT.